This T cell receptor (beta chain) comes out of a study of T cell changes during pregnancy in multiple sclerosis. V shed 0 bases and J 7 bases; nucleotides not matched to a gene: 4. This CDR3 is 15 amino acids long. Germline V gene lookup returns CDR1 MRHNA and CDR2 SNTAGT. The method was immunoSEQ multiplex PCR; TCRdb's version includes in-frame clones alone and lacks a portion of them. The sample carries just over 20,000 clones, 70% to 90% recorded once. The sequence derives from a female donor in good health, enrolled as a control in a pregnancy study. This sequence joins TRBV6-4 and TRBJ2-2, with 8 bases matching TRBD2. Sequencing was performed on CD8+ T cells from peripheral blood mononuclear cells, taken in the second trimester of pregnancy. CDR3 sequence reads: CASSDSLGGDGELFF. CDR3 sequence (DNA): TGTGCCAGCAGTGACTCCCTCGGGGGGGACGGGGAGCTGTTTTTT.